The 5 T cell receptor beta chains given below trace back to one sample, sequenced in a study of beta chain features in type 1 diabetes. Whole-study results and caveats: When Type 1 diabetes patients were examined, their TCRB CDR3s proved moderately but significantly shorter in all four CD4+ subsets.

These receptors have no known antigen. The investigators reverse transcribed all of the isolated RNA, so they sequenced expressed TCRB transcripts. Profiling relied on immunoSEQ multiplex PCR, and the TCRdb table lists in-frame clones only, not all of them. The sample has about 650,000 clones, around an eighth seen once; the top ten hold 0.095% to 0.15%. The specimen sequenced was naive CD4+ T cells from blood. Receptor source: a man aged 25 to 40 with type 1 diabetes.

This sequence joins TRBV7-9 and TRBJ2-1, with 7 positions matching TRBD1. The CDR3 extends over 16 amino acids. CDR1 is SEHNR and CDR2 is FQNEAQ in the germline V gene (reference sequence). The V gene end was trimmed by 6 bases and the J gene end by 0 bases; junction bases not matched to a gene: 8. In DNA form, the CDR3 reads TGTGCCAGCAGGCCGACAGGGTCCCCCTCCTACAATGAGCAGTTCTTC. Its translation: CASRPTGSPSYNEQFF. Drawing the rest from reference TRBV7-9 and TRBJ2-1, the complete variable domain is DTGVSQNPRHKITKRGQNVTFRCDPISEHNRLYWYRQTLGQGPEFLTYFQNEAQLEKSRLLSDRFSAERPKGSFSTLEIQRTEQGDSAMYLCASRPTGSPSYNEQFFGPGTRLTVL.

The sample holds a few counts of this clone. The J gene is TRBJ2-5, the V gene TRBV30; 9 bases fit TRBD1. V dropped 0 bases and J dropped 1; count of bases not matched to a gene: 3. The length of the CDR3 is 15 residues. The germline V gene has CDR1 GTSNPN and CDR2 SVGIG (reference sequence). CDR3 sequence: CAWSVQTGGQETQYF. The CDR3 bases are TGTGCCTGGAGTGTACAGACAGGGGGCCAAGAGACCCAGTACTTC.

This clone has just a few counts. This sample includes further DNA sequences coding for the same CDR3. V is TRBV29-1 and J is TRBJ2-3; 9 positions match TRBD2. The germline V gene encodes CDR1 SQVTM and CDR2 ANQGSEA. Germline trimming cut 1 base from V and 1 base from J; bases unmatched to any gene: 0. The CDR3 is 14 residues long. The CDR3 loop reads CSVEGTSGTDTQYF. The CDR3 nucleotides are TGCAGCGTTGAAGGGACTAGCGGCACAGATACGCAGTATTTT.

In DNA form, the CDR3 reads TGTGCCAGCAGCGCGTCAGTGAACACTGAAGCTTTCTTT. Protein product: CASSASVNTEAFF. V gene TRBV7-8 combines with J gene TRBJ1-1; D remains ambiguous. Germline assignment: CDR1 SGHVS and CDR2 FQNEAQ. Trimming stripped 5 bases from V and 0 bases from J, with 7 bases between. This CDR3 has 13 amino acids.

This clone was seen a handful of times. The rearrangement joins TRBV15 to TRBJ2-5, with 9 bases matching TRBD2. The CDR3 has 17 amino acids. Germline V gene sequence: CDR1 LNHNV, CDR2 YYDKDF (reference sequence). V lost 3 bases, J lost 0 bases, and 8 bases stayed unmatched. The CDR3 loop is CATSSNPSGGYQETQYF. CDR3 bases: TGTGCCACCAGCAGTAATCCGAGCGGGGGGTACCAAGAGACCCAGTACTTC.